This entry concerns a single T cell receptor beta chain. The antigen is undetermined. Repertoires were generated with immunoSEQ multiplex PCR, while TCRdb's copy carries only in-frame clones and drops some. The table lists some 80,000 clones, 92% of them singletons. The data stem from a study of OX40 agonist ivuxolimab in advanced cancers. CDR1 is WNHNN, CDR2 SYGVQD, per germline (reference sequence). Trimming removed 4 bases from V and 6 bases from J; junction bases left unmatched: 14. The CDR3 is 18 amino acids. Findings and limits, study-wide: Specificity for antigen went undetermined in the expanded peripheral T cells.

The sequencing here drew on CD4+ or CD8+ T cells sorted from blood, taken in a trial of the OX40 agonist ivuxolimab. The V gene is TRBV10-1, the J gene TRBJ2-1, with TRBD2 matching over 11 bases. The TCR was taken from an adult with an advanced solid tumor such as melanoma, head and neck, liver or kidney cancer. In DNA, the CDR3 is TGCGCCAGCAGTGTAACTTCTAGCGGGGGGCCTTTTCTCAATGAGCAGTTCTTC. Translation gives CASSVTSSGGPFLNEQFF.